Below, 15 T cell receptor beta chains from the same sample are listed, as sequenced in a study of naive and memory T cell subsets. The beta constant-region primer was an equimolar mix of two oligonucleotides covering TRBC1 and TRBC2. TCRdb re-called the UMI-ligation and nested PCR reads through MiXCR, storing one row per CDR3 protein. Of some 87,000 distinct CDR3 sequences in the sample, over 7% were seen once. The specimen was central memory CD4+ T cells from blood. The source of these receptors is a human donor in good health.

This clonotype has only a few counts. The genes are TRBV14 and TRBJ2-1; 10 bases are shared with TRBD2. The ends lost 0 bases at V and 4 bases at J; junction bases unmatched: 3. Looked up from germline, CDR1 is SGHDN and CDR2 is FVKESK. This CDR3 region has 16 residues. The CDR3 DNA sequence: TGTGCCAGCAGCCAAGACCGGACTAGCGGATACAATGAGCAGTTCTTC. Protein: CASSQDRTSGYNEQFF.

The table lists this clonotype with a few counts. This chain links TRBV18 with TRBJ2-1; D is uncertain. V gave up 6 bases and J gave up 1 base, with 10 bases separating them. Germline V gene sequence: CDR1 KGHSH, CDR2 LQKENI. This CDR3 has 14 residues. Here the CDR3 reads CASSPGPSYNEQFF. DNA for the CDR3: TGTGCCAGCTCCCCCGGGCCTTCCTACAATGAGCAGTTCTTC.

This clonotype was counted ten times or more. The chain couples TRBV4-2 to TRBJ1-6; weak D call: TRBD1 (5 bases). Germline V lookup: CDR1 LGHNA, CDR2 YNFKEQ. This CDR3 is 15 amino acids long. Between the trimmed V and J ends, which lost 0 bases and 10 bases, there was a span of 13 bases. The CDR3 bases are TGTGCCAGCAGCCAAGATCAAGGGACCAACTCACCCCTCCACTTT. It codes for CASSQDQGTNSPLHF.

The chain couples TRBV5-1 to TRBJ2-7; the D is unclear. The CDR3 runs to 14 residues. Germline values: CDR1 SGHRS, CDR2 YFSETQ. V was cut by 0 bases and J by 5 bases, with 12 bases left in between. The CDR3 spells CASSLGTQSDEQYF. The DNA of the CDR3 is TGCGCCAGCAGCTTGGGGACCCAGAGCGACGAGCAGTACTTC.

In this sample, this clonotype turned up many times. This chain uses TRBV18 with TRBJ1-4; D unclear. Germline V CDR1 and CDR2: KGHSH, LQKENI. V was shortened by 3 bases and J by 7 bases, with 12 bases between the two germline ends. This CDR3 has 14 amino acids. CDR3 region: CASSPGQGGEKLFF. For the CDR3, the DNA is TGTGCCAGCTCACCGGGTCAAGGAGGTGAAAAACTGTTTTTT.

This clonotype was seen ten or more times. J is TRBJ2-3 and V is TRBV10-2; 8 positions match TRBD2. The junction had 8 bases not matched to a gene; V was cut back by 7 bases and J by 2 bases. Germline V gene data show CDR1 as WSHSY and CDR2 as SAAADI. This CDR3 is built from 15 residues. The CDR3 DNA is TGCGCCAGCACCGGAGCGGGAGTGCACACAGATACGCAGTATTTT. The encoded protein is CASTGAGVHTDTQYF.

In regard to this clonotype: A much larger clone is a single base away; this may be a read error. This chain connects TRBV29-1 to TRBJ1-2; D is possibly TRBD1 (6 bases). This CDR3 comprises 14 residues. Trimming cost V 4 bases and J 1 base, with 13 bases left between them. Looked up from germline, CDR1 is SQVTM and CDR2 is ANQGSEA. The DNA for the CDR3 is TGCAGCGTTGTATACGGGGGCGGTAACTATGGCTACACCTTC. It specifies CSVVYGGGNYGYTF.

This clonotype was picked up many times. V and J are TRBV3-1 and TRBJ2-1; D is perhaps TRBD2 (6 bases). Trimming removed 1 base from V and 7 bases from J, with 14 bases in between. Germline V gene lookup returns CDR1 LGHDT and CDR2 YNNKEL (reference sequence). The CDR3 loop spans 15 amino acids. This CDR3 reads CASSQVLGGTNEQFF. The CDR3 nucleotides are TGTGCCAGCAGCCAAGTTCTTGGAGGGACGAATGAGCAGTTCTTC.

This clonotype occurred many times. J is TRBJ1-2 and V is TRBV12-3 or TRBV12-4; tentatively, D is TRBD1 (5 bases). V was trimmed by 5 bases and J by 8 bases, leaving 21 bases between them. This CDR3 comprises 15 residues. This chain's CDR3 is CASSPGGTTGRGYTF. The CDR3 DNA reads TGTGCCAGCAGTCCCGGGGGGACTACAGGTAGAGGCTACACCTTC.

This clonotype has ten or more counts. This chain connects TRBV20-1 to TRBJ1-6; 7 positions match TRBD1. The CDR3 loop spans 15 amino acids. J gave up 10 bases and V 1 base, and 10 bases lay outside the gene matches. Germline V lookup: CDR1 DFQATT, CDR2 SNEGSKA (reference sequence). This CDR3 is CSARVGGRGGSPLHF. For the CDR3, the DNA is TGCAGTGCTAGAGTAGGGGGCCGAGGGGGCTCACCCCTCCACTTT.

This clonotype has ten or more counts. J is TRBJ1-1 and V is TRBV7-2, with D possibly being TRBD1 (5 bases). Trimming stripped 4 bases from V and 1 base from J, with 10 bases between. Germline-derived CDR1 and CDR2 are SGHTA and FQGNSA. The CDR3 contains 14 residues. CDR3 coding DNA: TGTGCCAGCAGCTCATGGGGGGGGAACACTGAAGCTTTCTTT. As protein: CASSSWGGNTEAFF.

This clonotype has ten or more counts. This chain connects TRBV7-2 to TRBJ2-1, with D uncertain. Trimming took 2 bases from V and 8 from J, leaving 4 bases between them. The CDR3 runs 11 residues. Germline loops: CDR1 SGHTA, CDR2 FQGNSA. The CDR3 DNA sequence: TGTGCCAGCAGCTTACGACATGAGCAGTTCTTC. Translated, it gives CASSLRHEQFF.

This clonotype was seen a handful of times. The chain combines TRBV7-2 with TRBJ2-5; weak D call: TRBD1 (6 bases). CDR3 length equals 14 residues. Germline CDR1 reads SGHTA; CDR2 reads FQGNSA. Trimming took 4 bases from V and 4 from J, leaving 13 bases between them. The CDR3 is CASSSSVGAETQYF. In DNA form, the CDR3 reads TGTGCCAGCAGCTCATCTGTGGGGGCAGAGACCCAGTACTTC.

This clonotype was observed many times. This rearrangement joins TRBV4-2 to TRBJ2-3; 11 bases line up with TRBD2. V lost 4 bases and J lost 0; bases outside the gene matches: 6. The CDR3 has 17 amino acids. Germline CDR1 LGHNA, CDR2 YNFKEQ. The CDR3 nucleotides read TGTGCCAGCAGCCCAACTCTAGCGGGGGGAAGCACAGATACGCAGTATTTT. Protein: CASSPTLAGGSTDTQYF.

This clonotype was seen many times. The chain recombines TRBV7-9 with TRBJ2-5; possibly TRBD1 for D (6 bases). Germline CDR1 is SEHNR and CDR2 is FQNEAQ (reference sequence). CDR3 length: 14 amino acids. Trimming stripped 5 bases from V and 1 base from J, with 11 bases between. This CDR3 reads CASSRRDTQETQYF. For the CDR3, the DNA is TGTGCCAGCAGCCGCCGGGACACCCAAGAGACCCAGTACTTC.